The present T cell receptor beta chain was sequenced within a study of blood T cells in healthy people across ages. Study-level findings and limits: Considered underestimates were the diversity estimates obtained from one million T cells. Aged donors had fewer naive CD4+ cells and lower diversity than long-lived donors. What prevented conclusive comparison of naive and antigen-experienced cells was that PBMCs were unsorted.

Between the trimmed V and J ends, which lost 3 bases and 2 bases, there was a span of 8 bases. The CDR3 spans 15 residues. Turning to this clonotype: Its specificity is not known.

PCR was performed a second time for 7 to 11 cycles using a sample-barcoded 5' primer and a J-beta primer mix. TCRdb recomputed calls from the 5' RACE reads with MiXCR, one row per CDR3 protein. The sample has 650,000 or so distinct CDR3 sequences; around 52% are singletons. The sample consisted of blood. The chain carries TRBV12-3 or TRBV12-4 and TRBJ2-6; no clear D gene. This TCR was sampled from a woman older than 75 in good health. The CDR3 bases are TGTGCCAGCAGTTTTAGAAGTGCTGGGGCCAACGTCCTGACTTTC. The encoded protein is CASSFRSAGANVLTF.